The 17 T cell receptor beta chains in this list originate from one sample, sequenced in a study of shared clonotypes between healthy human individuals. Produced via immunoSEQ multiplex PCR; TCRdb's table is partial and in-frame only. In the table there are under 1,100,000 clones, about 70% of which are singletons. The sequenced sample consisted of memory CD4+ T cells sorted from blood. Subset denoted: CD45RA-negative fraction. All receptors come from a man between 18 and 29 years old in good health.

The chain joins TRBV11-1 to TRBJ2-1; D call uncertain. This CDR3 has 14 residues. Germline CDR1 SGHAT, CDR2 FQDESV (reference sequence). With 1 base removed from V and 2 bases from J, the gap between germline ends came to 6 bases. The CDR3: CASSLEVTYNEQFF. DNA of the CDR3: TGTGCCAGCAGCTTAGAGGTCACCTACAATGAGCAGTTCTTC.

Written as DNA, the CDR3 is TGTGCCAGCAGCTTACACAACAATTCACCCCTCCACTTT. This gives the protein CASSLHNNSPLHF. The rearrangement links TRBV11-2 to TRBJ1-6; D is unclear. CDR1 and CDR2 from the germline V gene are SGHAT and FQNNGV. V gave up 2 bases and J gave up 7 bases, with 6 bases separating them. The CDR3 consists of 13 residues.

Only a few counts were recorded for this clone. V gene TRBV6-5 combines with J gene TRBJ1-2; 8 bases are a match to TRBD1. The germline CDR1 and CDR2 sequences are MNHEY and SVGAGI. With 4 bases clipped from V and 8 bases from J, the junction kept 12 bases outside the gene matches. The CDR3 spans 15 residues. The CDR3 nucleotides read TGTGCCAGCAGTTCAACCCCGGGACAGGCTAAAGGCTACACCTTC. It specifies CASSSTPGQAKGYTF.

V and J are TRBV5-6 and TRBJ2-2; D is undetermined. V shed 3 bases and J shed 1 base, with 4 bases lying between them. CDR3 length: 13 residues. Germline V lookup: CDR1 SGHDT, CDR2 YYEEEE. In nucleotides, the CDR3 is TGTGCCAGCAGCTGGCGGAACACCGGGGAGCTGTTTTTT. Residues: CASSWRNTGELFF.

The chain uses TRBV11-2 and TRBJ2-7; weak D call: TRBD2 (5 bases). CDR1 and CDR2 (germline): SGHAT, FQNNGV. The CDR3 covers 15 residues. V was shortened by 5 bases and J by 5 bases, with 19 bases between the two germline ends. In DNA, the CDR3 is TGTGCCAGCAGCCCCCTACCCGGTAGCGTCCACGAGCAGTACTTC. Translation: CASSPLPGSVHEQYF.

This chain connects TRBV6-5 to TRBJ2-7; TRBD1 matches 8 bases. There are 15 residues in the CDR3. V lost 2 bases to trimming and J lost 2 bases; unmatched junction nucleotides: 5. Germline assignment: CDR1 MNHEY and CDR2 SVGAGI. The CDR3 bases are TGTGCCAGCAGTTACGGGACAGGCGGCGCCTACGAGCAGTACTTC. As protein: CASSYGTGGAYEQYF.

The chain recombines TRBV2 with TRBJ2-7, with D tentatively TRBD1 or TRBD2 (5 bases each). V lost 4 bases to trimming and J lost 4 bases, with 11 bases between them. The germline V gene encodes CDR1 SNHLY and CDR2 FYNNEI. This CDR3 comprises 13 residues. The DNA of the CDR3 is TGTGCCAGCAGTGGAGGGGCCACATACGAGCAGTACTTC. The encoded protein is CASSGGATYEQYF.

This clone has only one observation. Additional DNA sequences in this sample encode the identical CDR3. V is TRBV7-8 and J is TRBJ1-5; no definite D call. Trimming took off 2 bases at V and 7 bases at J, with 12 bases between the two ends. CDR3 length: 14 amino acids. CDR1 SGHVS and CDR2 FQNEAQ come from the germline V gene. CDR3 sequence: CASSLLGINQPQHF. The DNA for the CDR3 is TGTGCCAGCAGCTTATTGGGTATCAACCAGCCCCAGCATTTT.

The V call is TRBV6-5, the J call TRBJ1-4; D may be TRBD1 (6 bases). Germline V gene data show CDR1 as MNHEY and CDR2 as SVGAGI. V was shortened by 5 bases and J by 7 bases, with 14 bases between the two germline ends. This CDR3 contains 14 residues. CDR3 coding DNA: TGTGCCAGCAGTATCGGGGGGCTGAGTGAAAAACTGTTTTTT. Its translation: CASSIGGLSEKLFF.

This clone has more than one count but fewer than ten. This chain joins TRBV7-9 and TRBJ1-5; possibly TRBD1 for D (6 bases). Trimming removed 4 bases at V and 5 bases at J, with 9 bases between. This CDR3 contains 13 residues. CDR1 is SEHNR, CDR2 FQNEAQ, per germline (reference sequence). The CDR3, as DNA: TGTGCCAGCAGCTCACAGGGAGATCAGCCCCAGCATTTT. Translation gives CASSSQGDQPQHF. Full variable domain (outside the CDR3, taken from reference TRBV7-9 and TRBJ1-5): DTGVSQNPRHKITKRGQNVTFRCDPISEHNRLYWYRQTLGQGPEFLTYFQNEAQLEKSRLLSDRFSAERPKGSFSTLEIQRTEQGDSAMYLCASSSQGDQPQHFGDGTRLSIL.

The rearrangement uses TRBV6-5 and TRBJ1-5; 10 positions agree with TRBD1. V was pared by 6 bases and J by 1 base, with 3 bases of the junction left unmatched. Looked up from germline, CDR1 is MNHEY and CDR2 is SVGAGI. CDR3 length: 15 residues. CDR3 sequence reads: CASSQDRGSNQPQHF. DNA of the CDR3: TGTGCCAGCAGCCAGGACAGGGGGAGCAATCAGCCCCAGCATTTT.

This clone was recorded only once. V is TRBV5-1 and J is TRBJ1-1, with D perhaps matching TRBD1 (5 bases). The CDR3 totals 15 residues. Germline CDR1 and CDR2: SGHRS and YFSETQ. With 0 bases removed from V and 6 bases from J, the gap between germline ends came to 15 bases. This CDR3 reads CASSLDSQPGAEAFF. The CDR3 nucleotides are TGCGCCAGCAGCTTGGATTCACAGCCGGGGGCTGAAGCTTTCTTT.

The sample holds a few counts of this clone. The rearrangement joins TRBV9 to TRBJ2-7; no definite D call. Germline V CDR1 and CDR2: SGDLS, YYNGEE. With 3 bases removed from V and 2 bases from J, the gap between germline ends came to 9 bases. CDR3 length: 13 amino acids. CDR3 coding DNA: TGTGCCAGCAGCGGTGGGCCCGCCTACGAGCAGTACTTC. Residues: CASSGGPAYEQYF.

V usage is TRBV10-1 and J usage is TRBJ2-3; D is possibly TRBD1 (5 bases). Germline CDR1 WNHNN, CDR2 SYGVQD (reference sequence). The length of the CDR3 is 14 residues. Trimming took off 3 bases at V and 4 bases at J, with 11 bases between the two ends. The CDR3 DNA reads as TGCGCCAGCAGTGAAGGGTTACAGGCAGATACGCAGTATTTT. Translated, it gives CASSEGLQADTQYF.

The chain has TRBV6-1 and TRBJ2-7, with 8 bases identical to TRBD1. The CDR3 totals 15 residues. CDR1 MNHNS and CDR2 SASEGT come from the germline V gene. V shed 2 bases and J 6 bases; nucleotides not matched to a gene: 9. The chain's CDR3 is CASSELGQGAGEQYF. The CDR3 region has the DNA TGTGCCAGCAGTGAATTAGGTCAGGGGGCCGGCGAGCAGTACTTC.

This clone was recorded a few times. The V and J genes are TRBV5-4 and TRBJ1-2; maybe TRBD1 (6 bases). Trimming stripped 4 bases from V and 3 bases from J, with 13 bases between. In germline, CDR1 is SGHNT, CDR2 YYREEE (reference sequence). The CDR3 runs 14 residues. CDR3 protein: CASSRDRWDYGYTF. The CDR3 coding sequence is TGTGCCAGCAGCCGAGACAGGTGGGACTATGGCTACACCTTC.

This clone was seen only once. The V and J genes are TRBV10-3 and TRBJ2-1; 10 nucleotides agree with TRBD2. Germline V gene sequence: CDR1 ENHRY, CDR2 SYGVKD. V lost 0 bases, J lost 9 bases, and 5 bases stayed unmatched. This CDR3 is built from 15 residues. DNA of the CDR3: TGTGCCATCAGTGAGTCGGGACTAGCGATGGCTGAGCAGTTCTTC. It yields the protein CAISESGLAMAEQFF.